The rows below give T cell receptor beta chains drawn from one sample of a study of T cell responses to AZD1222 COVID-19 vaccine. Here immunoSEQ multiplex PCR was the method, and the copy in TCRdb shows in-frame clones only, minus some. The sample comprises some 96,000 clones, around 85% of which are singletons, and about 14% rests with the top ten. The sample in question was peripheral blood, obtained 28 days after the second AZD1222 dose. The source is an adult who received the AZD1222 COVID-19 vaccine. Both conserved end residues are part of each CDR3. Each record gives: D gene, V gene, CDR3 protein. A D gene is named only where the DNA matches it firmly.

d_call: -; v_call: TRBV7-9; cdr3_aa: CASSLGFGTAGDGYTF
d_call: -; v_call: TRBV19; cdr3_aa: CASSIVIGVRNTEAFF
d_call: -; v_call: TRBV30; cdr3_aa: CACREFYSEAFF
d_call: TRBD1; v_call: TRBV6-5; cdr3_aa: CASSYLGQGAGEAFF
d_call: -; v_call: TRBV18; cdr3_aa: CASSPVGGNSYEQYF
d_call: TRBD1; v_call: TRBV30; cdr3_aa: CAWSVQGGSPLHF
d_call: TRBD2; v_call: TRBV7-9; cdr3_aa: CASSPRAGVKGDEQFF
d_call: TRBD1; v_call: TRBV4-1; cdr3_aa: CASSRDSSYEQYF
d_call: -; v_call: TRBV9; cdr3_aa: CASSGGDRNNEQFF
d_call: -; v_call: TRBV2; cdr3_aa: CASSNPGVDSYEQYF
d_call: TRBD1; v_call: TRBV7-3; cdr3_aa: CASSLGDREYNEQFF
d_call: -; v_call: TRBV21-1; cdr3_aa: CASSKGFGSGGPPYEQYF
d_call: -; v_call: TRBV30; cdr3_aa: CAWSDQLNRAQYF
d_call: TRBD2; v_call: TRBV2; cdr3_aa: CASSEWSGDSGGQITDTQYF
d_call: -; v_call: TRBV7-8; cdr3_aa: CASSLGTATNEKLFF
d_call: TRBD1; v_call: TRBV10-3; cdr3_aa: CAIASRQGEKKLFF
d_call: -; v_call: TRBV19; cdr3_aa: CASSIPPGGYTF
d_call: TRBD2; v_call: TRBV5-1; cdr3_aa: CASRPGLAGVPDTQYF
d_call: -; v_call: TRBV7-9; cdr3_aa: CASSGGTDSNQPQHF
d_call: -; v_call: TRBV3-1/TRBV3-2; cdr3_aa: CASSQGPGRKQETQYF
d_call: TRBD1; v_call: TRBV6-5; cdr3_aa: CASSYGTGLGSPLHF
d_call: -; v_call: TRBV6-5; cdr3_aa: CASTFLTGGELFF
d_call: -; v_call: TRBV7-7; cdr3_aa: CASSFGAVGEQYF
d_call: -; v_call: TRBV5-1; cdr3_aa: CASSFPGKGADNEQFF
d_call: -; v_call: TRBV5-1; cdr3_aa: CASSSNPSGNTIYF
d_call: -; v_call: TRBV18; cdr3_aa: CASSPAGATNTEAFF
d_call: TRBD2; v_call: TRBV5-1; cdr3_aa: CASSLGHPRGDQETQYF
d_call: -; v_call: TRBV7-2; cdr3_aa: CASSSTLDAGELFF
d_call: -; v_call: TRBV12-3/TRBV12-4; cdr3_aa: CASSLGYEQYF
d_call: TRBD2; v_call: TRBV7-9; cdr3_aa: CASSLEGGRANEQFF
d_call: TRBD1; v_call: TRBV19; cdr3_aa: CASSMTGGYYEQYF
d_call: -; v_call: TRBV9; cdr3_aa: CASSVGSSYNEQFF
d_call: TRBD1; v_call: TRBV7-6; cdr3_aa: CASSLGPGQGTDTQYF
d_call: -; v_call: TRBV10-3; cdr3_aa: CAISDLNEQYF
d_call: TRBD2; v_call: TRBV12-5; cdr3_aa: CASGPPPGLNQETQYF